Presented here are 7 T cell receptor beta chains from one specimen sequenced in a study of T-cell reconstitution after alpha-beta-depleted transplantation in children (dated by TCRdb to 2016 to 2017). The method behind the library was PCR. This sample was sequenced with an Illumina HiSeq 2500. To normalize quantification of the TCRbeta repertoire, the TCR libraries were built with molecular barcoding that relied on unique molecular identifiers. The public sequencing data were trimmed at Q25 with fastp and processed into clonotypes with MiXCR by TCRdb, which kept only in-frame beta chains. Records with the same CDR3 protein are collapsed into one entry carrying the most frequent genes and DNA. This sample is represented by approximately 520,000 distinct CDR3 sequences; about 33% of them were singletons. Together, the top ten hold less than 2.5% of the sample. The specimen comprised PBMCs from the stem cell graft donor, sampled from the stem cell graft. These receptors all come from a human donor who donated a stem cell graft to a child with aplastic anemia.

This clonotype has more than one count but fewer than ten. The V and J genes are TRBV5-1 and TRBJ1-1; D unresolved. Germline V CDR1 and CDR2: SGHRS, YFSETQ. This CDR3 contains 12 residues. V dropped 1 base and J dropped 5 bases, with 6 bases sitting between them. The CDR3 here is CASSLIPTEAFF. The CDR3 DNA reads as TGCGCCAGCAGCTTGATCCCGACTGAAGCTTTCTTT. The full variable domain, its missing parts supplied by reference TRBV5-1 and TRBJ1-1, is KAGVTQTPRYLIKTRGQQVTLSCSPISGHRSVSWYQQTPGQGLQFLFEYFSETQRNKGNFPGRFSGRQFSNSRSEMNVSTLELGDSALYLCASSLIPTEAFFGQGTRLTVV.

There are a few counts of this clonotype. The chain has TRBV5-1 and TRBJ2-1, with a weak D call TRBD2 (6 bases). V shed 2 bases and J shed 4 bases, with 13 bases lying between them. Germline CDR1 is SGHRS and CDR2 is YFSETQ. The length of the CDR3 is 15 residues. This chain's CDR3 is CASSLGSGEYNEQFF. As DNA, the CDR3 is TGCGCCAGCAGCTTAGGTAGCGGAGAGTACAATGAGCAGTTCTTC.

This clonotype was detected only a few times. The chain is built from TRBV27 and TRBJ2-3; 11 bases fit TRBD2. In germline, CDR1 is MNHEY, CDR2 SMNVEV (reference sequence). The CDR3 length is 17 residues. After removal of 5 bases from V and 6 bases from J, the junction contained 13 bases not matched to a gene. CDR3 sequence: CASSTPLLAGGYDTQYF. The CDR3 nucleotides are TGTGCCAGCAGTACCCCGTTGCTAGCGGGAGGCTATGATACGCAGTATTTT.

In its sample, this clonotype was seen a few times. This rearrangement joins TRBV10-3 to TRBJ1-5; 7 bases agree with TRBD1. The V segment lost 2 bases and the J segment 5 bases; nucleotides outside the gene matches: 12. The CDR3 totals 17 residues. Germline V lookup: CDR1 ENHRY, CDR2 SYGVKD. The CDR3 region is CAISEPSTGDGYQPQHF. CDR3 bases: TGTGCCATCAGTGAGCCCTCTACAGGGGACGGGTATCAGCCCCAGCATTTT.

The chain links TRBV7-2 to TRBJ2-1, with 8 positions matching TRBD2. J gave up 2 bases and V 2 bases, and 5 bases lay outside the gene matches. CDR3 length: 16 amino acids. Germline-derived CDR1 and CDR2 are SGHTA and FQGNSA. The CDR3 nucleotides are TGTGCCAGCAGCTTACTAGGGACTAGTGCCTACAATGAGCAGTTCTTC. Protein product: CASSLLGTSAYNEQFF.

J is TRBJ1-1 and V is TRBV5-1; D is perhaps TRBD1 (5 bases). The germline gives CDR1 SGHRS, CDR2 YFSETQ. With 4 bases removed from V and 7 bases from J, the gap between germline ends came to 20 bases. The CDR3 loop spans 15 amino acids. The CDR3 nucleotides are TGCGCCAGCAGCCTGGGCGGGACTCTATCGGGTGAAGCTTTCTTT. Its translation is CASSLGGTLSGEAFF.

The V call is TRBV4-3, the J call TRBJ2-7; tentatively, D is TRBD2 (6 bases). The CDR3 runs to 15 residues. Germline values: CDR1 LGHNA, CDR2 YSLEER. Trimming left V 0 bases short and J 2 bases short, with 11 bases between. The DNA of the CDR3 is TGCGCCAGCAGCCAAGATCGCGGCGGGACCTACGAGCAGTACTTC. It is translated as CASSQDRGGTYEQYF.